The clone carrying this TCR beta chain has more than one count but fewer than ten. Its antigen is still unknown. These data are taken from a study of CD8+ T cells in alopecia areata. cDNA serving as the sequencing template came from extracted, reverse transcribed RNA. The method was immunoSEQ multiplex PCR; TCRdb's version includes in-frame clones alone and lacks a portion of them. The sample records about 150,000 clones, roughly 60% being singletons. Study-wide results and limits: Possibly because of HLA-related factors, TCR sharing was less clear across patients than in mice. In lesional scalp, particularly from alopecia totalis/universalis, clonality was higher than in normal scalp.

This CDR3 is built from 15 residues. The junction had 6 bases not matched to a gene; V was cut back by 3 bases and J by 3 bases. From germline, CDR1 is SGDLS and CDR2 YYNGEE. Sequenced: CD8+ T cells sorted from blood. The gene calls are TRBV9 and TRBJ2-3; 8 nucleotides line up with TRBD1. The TCR originated in a human donor in good health. CDR3 nucleotide sequence: TGTGCCAGCAGCGCCGGGACAGGAGGTACAGATACGCAGTATTTT. It encodes CASSAGTGGTDTQYF.